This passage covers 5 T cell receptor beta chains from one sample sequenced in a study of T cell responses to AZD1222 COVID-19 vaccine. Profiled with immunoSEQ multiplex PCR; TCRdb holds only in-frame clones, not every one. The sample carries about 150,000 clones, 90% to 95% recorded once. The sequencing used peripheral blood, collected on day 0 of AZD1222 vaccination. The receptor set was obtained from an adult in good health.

The CDR3 sequence is CASSSSKGHAFF. The CDR3 region has the DNA TGTGCCAGCAGCTCAAGCAAGGGGCATGCTTTCTTT. The gene calls are TRBV7-2 and TRBJ1-1; TRBD1 is a possible D gene (5 bases). The V end was cut by 4 bases, the J end by 11 bases, with 14 bases between. CDR3 length: 12 residues. Germline V gene data show CDR1 as SGHTA and CDR2 as FQGNSA.

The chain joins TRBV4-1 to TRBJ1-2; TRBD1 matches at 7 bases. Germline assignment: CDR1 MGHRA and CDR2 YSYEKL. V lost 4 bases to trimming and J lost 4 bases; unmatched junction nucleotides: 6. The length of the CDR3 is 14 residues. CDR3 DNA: TGCGCCAGCAGCCCAGGGGACAGAACCTATGGCTACACCTTC. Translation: CASSPGDRTYGYTF.

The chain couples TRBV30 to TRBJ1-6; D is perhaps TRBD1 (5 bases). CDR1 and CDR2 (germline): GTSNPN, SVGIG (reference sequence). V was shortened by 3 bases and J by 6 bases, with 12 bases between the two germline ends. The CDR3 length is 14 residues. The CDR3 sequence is CAWSGGGGNSPLHF. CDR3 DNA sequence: TGTGCCTGGAGCGGGGGGGGAGGTAATTCACCCCTCCACTTT.

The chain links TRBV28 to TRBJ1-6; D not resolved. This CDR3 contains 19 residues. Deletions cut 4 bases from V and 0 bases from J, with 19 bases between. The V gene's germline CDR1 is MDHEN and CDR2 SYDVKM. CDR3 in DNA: TGTGCCAGCAGTTCTTACACGGGCACTGATCCCTCCTATAATTCACCCCTCCACTTT. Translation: CASSSYTGTDPSYNSPLHF.

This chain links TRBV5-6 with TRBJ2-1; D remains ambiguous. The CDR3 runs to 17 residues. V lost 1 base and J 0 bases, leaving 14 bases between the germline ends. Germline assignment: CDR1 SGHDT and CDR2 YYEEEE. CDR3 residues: CASSLHKDFSSYNEQFF. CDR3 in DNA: TGTGCCAGCAGCTTGCACAAAGACTTTAGCTCCTACAATGAGCAGTTCTTC.